These T cell receptor beta chains were read from a single sample in a study of blood T cells in healthy people across ages. TCRdb used MiXCR to reprocess the 5' RACE reads, holding one entry per CDR3 protein. The sample lists 1.5 million to 2 million distinct CDR3 sequences, approximately 28% seen once, with 6.5% to 8.5% in the top ten. Sequenced sample: blood. Receptors were obtained from a woman aged 25 to 39 in good health. Each CDR3 is given with its conserved first and last residue. The D gene is left open where the match is weak. Clone size appears in some rows only: once, few, many, or a class for an expanded clone.

TRBJ1-2 | TRBV15 | few | NA | CATSRGPASWDFYNTGNSYGYTF | TGTGCCACCAGCAGAGGTCCGGCCTCCTGGGATTTCTATAATACAGGAAATTCCTATGGCTACACCTTC
TRBJ1-2 | TRBV29-1 | few | TRBD1 | CSARRDREGGAYGYTF | TGCAGCGCGAGGAGGGACAGGGAGGGGGGTGCCTATGGCTACACCTTC
TRBJ2-3 | TRBV4-2 | many | NA | CASSLREEDTQYF | TGTGCCAGCAGCCTCCGAGAAGAGGATACGCAGTATTTT
TRBJ2-7 | TRBV30 | few | NA | CACERNIYEQYF | TGTGCCTGCGAGCGGAACATCTACGAGCAGTACTTC
TRBJ2-1 | TRBV20-1 | NA | TRBD2 | CSARVLAGAGFF | TGCAGTGCTAGAGTCTTAGCGGGAGCGGGGTTCTTC
TRBJ2-7 | TRBV5-1 | many | NA | CASSLERPGGASYEQYF | TGCGCCAGCAGCTTGGAACGTCCCGGCGGGGCCTCCTACGAGCAGTACTTC
TRBJ2-1 | TRBV5-1 | many | NA | CASRLATGSSYNEQFF | TGCGCCAGCAGGTTGGCTACAGGGAGCTCCTACAATGAGCAGTTCTTC
TRBJ2-7 | TRBV4-3 | NA | TRBD2 | CASSQLREGRYEQYF | TGCGCCAGCAGCCAACTGCGGGAGGGCCGCTACGAGCAGTACTTC
TRBJ2-3 | TRBV12-3/TRBV12-4 | NA | TRBD2 | CASRAITSGRTDTQYF | TGTGCCAGCAGGGCCATAACTAGCGGGCGCACAGATACGCAGTATTTT
TRBJ2-7 | TRBV5-1 | many | NA | CASSLEEGSYEQYF | TGCGCCAGCAGCTTGGAGGAGGGGTCCTACGAGCAGTACTTC
TRBJ2-1 | TRBV20-1 | few | NA | CSARDRVGGYNEQFF | TGCAGTGCTAGAGACAGGGTTGGGGGTTACAATGAGCAGTTCTTC
TRBJ2-7 | TRBV7-9 | few | NA | CASNGGAYEQYF | TGTGCCAGCAACGGTGGAGCCTACGAGCAGTACTTC
TRBJ1-6 | TRBV18 | NA | NA | CASSEFTLQGIGSPLHF | TGTGCCAGCTCAGAGTTTACATTACAAGGAATCGGGTCACCCCTCCACTTT
TRBJ2-3 | TRBV10-3 | NA | NA | CATRQEPGSDTQYF | TGTGCCACCCGACAGGAACCCGGCTCAGATACGCAGTATTTT
TRBJ1-2 | TRBV12-3/TRBV12-4 | NA | NA | CASRLGQLYGYTF | TGTGCCAGCAGGTTAGGTCAGCTCTATGGCTACACCTTC
TRBJ1-2 | TRBV3-1 | few | TRBD1 | CASSQEEGAGDYGYTF | TGTGCCAGCAGCCAGGAAGAGGGGGCAGGGGACTATGGCTACACCTTC
TRBJ1-4 | TRBV7-2 | NA | NA | CASSLSSGEGEKLFF | TGTGCCAGCAGCTTAAGTTCAGGGGAGGGTGAAAAACTGTTTTTT
TRBJ2-3 | TRBV19 | once | TRBD1 | CASSMTGMPTDTQYF | TGTGCCAGTAGTATGACAGGGATGCCCACAGATACGCAGTATTTT
TRBJ1-2 | TRBV20-1 | few | NA | CSARRPGGYTF | TGCAGTGCTCGTCGACCTGGCGGCTACACCTTC
TRBJ2-1 | TRBV20-1 | few | TRBD2 | CSARTGLAGVNEQFF | TGCAGTGCTAGGACCGGACTAGCGGGAGTCAATGAGCAGTTCTTC
TRBJ1-5 | TRBV12-3/TRBV12-4 | few | NA | CASSFSAGQPQHF | TGTGCCAGCAGCTTCTCGGCGGGTCAGCCCCAGCATTTT
TRBJ2-7 | TRBV5-1 | few | NA | CASSSEINPYEQYF | TGCGCCAGCAGCTCGGAGATTAATCCCTACGAGCAGTACTTC
TRBJ1-4 | TRBV6-1 | NA | TRBD1 | CASSEVQGAYDEKLFF | TGTGCCAGCAGTGAAGTGCAGGGGGCGTACGATGAAAAACTGTTTTTT
TRBJ2-7 | TRBV20-1 | NA | TRBD1 | CSARETDREYEQYF | TGCAGTGCTAGAGAGACTGACAGGGAGTACGAGCAGTACTTC
TRBJ2-5 | TRBV10-3 | NA | TRBD2 | CAISRGLAKETQYF | TGTGCCATCAGCCGGGGACTAGCTAAAGAGACCCAGTACTTC
TRBJ2-3 | TRBV7-2 | many | NA | CASSLAALAPNGDTQYF | TGTGCCAGCAGCTTAGCGGCGCTAGCGCCCAATGGGGATACGCAGTATTTT
TRBJ2-4 | TRBV12-3/TRBV12-4 | NA | NA | CASSFNGEAKNIQYF | TGTGCCAGCAGCTTTAATGGGGAAGCCAAAAACATTCAGTACTTC
TRBJ2-1 | TRBV7-3 | NA | TRBD2 | CASSSTPGLAGGPNEQFF | TGTGCCAGCAGCTCCACGCCCGGACTAGCGGGGGGGCCCAATGAGCAGTTCTTC
TRBJ2-2 | TRBV25-1 | NA | NA | CASRVGGELFF | TGTGCCAGCAGAGTGGGCGGGGAGCTGTTTTTT
TRBJ1-4 | TRBV28 | NA | NA | CASSQGNEKLFF | TGTGCCAGCAGCCAGGGGAATGAAAAACTGTTTTTT
TRBJ2-3 | TRBV6-6 | NA | TRBD2 | CASRERESFSTQYF | TGTGCCAGCAGGGAGCGGGAGAGCTTCTCTACGCAGTATTTT
TRBJ2-7 | TRBV20-1 | NA | NA | CSTRWGRDEQYF | TGCAGTACTCGCTGGGGGCGAGACGAGCAGTACTTC
TRBJ2-7 | TRBV29-1 | many | NA | CSVEKEGLVSYEQYF | TGCAGCGTTGAAAAGGAGGGGTTGGTTTCCTACGAGCAGTACTTC
TRBJ2-5 | TRBV15 | few | TRBD2 | CATSRDLAGVAGETQYF | TGTGCCACCAGCAGAGACCTAGCGGGAGTAGCCGGAGAGACCCAGTACTTC
TRBJ2-7 | TRBV20-1 | few | TRBD2 | CSARPIGAGGPSGEQYF | TGCAGTGCTAGACCCATCGGAGCGGGAGGGCCATCGGGAGAGCAGTACTTC
TRBJ2-7 | TRBV5-1 | NA | TRBD1 | CASSAGQGSDEQYF | TGCGCCAGCAGCGCCGGACAGGGCAGCGACGAGCAGTACTTC
TRBJ1-2 | TRBV7-2 | few | TRBD1 | CASRVTGGYVDGYTF | TGTGCCAGCAGGGTGACAGGGGGCTATGTGGATGGCTACACCTTC
TRBJ2-7 | TRBV7-2 | many | NA | CASSQLRERYEQYF | TGTGCCAGCAGCCAACTGAGGGAGCGCTACGAGCAGTACTTC
TRBJ2-2 | TRBV6-6 | NA | TRBD2 | CASRGGIGTGELFF | TGTGCCAGCAGGGGGGGGATTGGGACCGGGGAGCTGTTTTTT
TRBJ1-1 | TRBV12-5 | NA | NA | CASGFLERGTALGLSTEAFF | TGTGCTAGTGGTTTCTTAGAGAGGGGGACGGCTTTAGGGTTGAGCACTGAAGCTTTCTTT
TRBJ2-7 | TRBV18 | few | NA | CASSPQDSYEQYF | TGTGCCAGCTCACCACAAGACAGCTACGAGCAGTACTTC
TRBJ2-5 | TRBV28 | few | NA | CASSLGGQSEETQYF | TGTGCCAGCAGTTTAGGCGGACAGTCTGAAGAGACCCAGTACTTC
TRBJ2-1 | TRBV7-2 | few | NA | CASSRRGAGAGDNNEQFF | TGTGCCAGCAGCCGCCGGGGAGCGGGTGCTGGGGATAACAATGAGCAGTTCTTC
TRBJ1-2 | TRBV20-1 | NA | TRBD1 | CSASPSGTGDYGYTF | TGCAGTGCTAGTCCCTCAGGGACAGGGGACTATGGCTACACCTTC
TRBJ1-6 | TRBV6-6 | NA | NA | CASSYRQGDSPLHF | TGTGCCAGCAGTTATCGGCAGGGCGATTCACCCCTCCACTTT
TRBJ1-1 | TRBV7-2 | few | NA | CASSFGQSTEAFF | TGTGCCAGCAGCTTCGGACAGAGCACTGAAGCTTTCTTT
TRBJ2-7 | TRBV4-1 | NA | TRBD1 | CASSQDPGQGVIYEQYF | TGCGCCAGCAGCCAAGATCCGGGACAGGGGGTGATATACGAGCAGTACTTC
TRBJ1-2 | TRBV10-2 | NA | TRBD1 | CASSETGEGGYTF | TGCGCCAGCAGTGAGACAGGGGAGGGGGGCTACACCTTC
TRBJ2-7 | TRBV6-4 | few | NA | CASSEADRDEQYF | TGTGCCAGCAGTGAAGCAGACCGGGACGAGCAGTACTTC
TRBJ2-1 | TRBV6-2/TRBV6-3 | few | TRBD2 | CASSSFSGRAFEQFF | TGTGCCAGCAGTTCTTTTAGCGGGAGGGCCTTTGAGCAGTTCTTC
TRBJ2-7 | TRBV20-1 | many | TRBD1 | CSAPDRGYEQYF | TGCAGTGCCCCCGACAGGGGCTACGAGCAGTACTTC
TRBJ2-1 | TRBV29-1 | NA | NA | CSVPFNRDNYNEQFF | TGCAGCGTTCCCTTTAACCGGGACAACTACAATGAGCAGTTCTTC
TRBJ1-5 | TRBV5-5 | NA | NA | CASSLAGIQPQHF | TGTGCCAGCAGCTTGGCCGGGATACAGCCCCAGCATTTT